The 10 T cell receptor beta chains listed next were all sequenced from one sample in a study of cytomegalovirus exposure and HLA in healthy donors. Primers for the PCR totalled 60 Vbeta and 13 Jbeta. Assay used: immunoSEQ multiplex PCR; TCRdb lists only in-frame clones, some missing. The data hold around 110,000 clones, with over 60% observed a single time. Sequencing was carried out using PBMCs. Source of these receptors: a man younger than 40 in good health and CMV-seropositive.

The DNA for the CDR3 is TGCAGCGTTACTGGCGGGTACAATGAGCAGTTCTTC. This sequence encodes CSVTGGYNEQFF. The J gene is TRBJ2-1, the V gene TRBV29-1; D is possibly TRBD2 (5 bases). This CDR3 region has 12 residues. The V end lost 5 bases, the J end lost 4 bases, and 9 bases lay between the germline ends. Germline V lookup: CDR1 SQVTM, CDR2 ANQGSEA.

This clone was picked up a small number of times. The chain combines TRBV15 with TRBJ2-2, with D hard to call. In germline, CDR1 is LNHNV, CDR2 YYDKDF (reference sequence). This CDR3 comprises 13 residues. Trimming shortened V by 0 bases and J by 13 bases, and 12 bases separated the two germline ends. The CDR3 region has the DNA TGTGCCACCAGCAGAGATCTTGGCCCTGGGCTGTTTTTT. This codes for CATSRDLGPGLFF.

To note about this clone: At one boundary the junction diverges from the germline segment, which might be a read error. The gene calls are TRBV5-1 and TRBJ2-7; a weak D match, TRBD2 (5 bases). Germline V gene data show CDR1 as SGHRS and CDR2 as YFSETQ. The CDR3 spans 14 residues. The CDR3 here is CASSLSGISYEQHF. CDR3 coding DNA: TGCGCCAGCAGCTTGAGCGGTATATCCTACGAGCAGCACTTC.

The J gene is TRBJ2-3, the V gene TRBV29-1; 10 bases fit TRBD2. This CDR3 contains 15 residues. The V segment lost 2 bases and the J segment 6 bases; nucleotides outside the gene matches: 8. Per the germline V gene, CDR1 is SQVTM and CDR2 is ANQGSEA. The CDR3: CSVETEAGGGDTQYF. CDR3 in DNA: TGCAGCGTTGAAACGGAAGCGGGAGGGGGGGATACGCAGTATTTT.

The chain is built from TRBV5-6 and TRBJ2-1, with 8 bases identical to TRBD1. V was clipped by 4 bases and J by 10 bases; unmatched bases: 7. Looked up from germline, CDR1 is SGHDT and CDR2 is YYEEEE. The CDR3 runs to 13 residues. CDR3 nucleotide sequence: TGTGCCAGCAGCCCTGACAGGGGTGAGGAGCAGTTCTTC. It translates to CASSPDRGEEQFF.

This chain uses TRBV9 with TRBJ2-1; a weak D match, TRBD2 (6 bases). The CDR3 loop spans 15 amino acids. The V end was cut by 0 bases, the J end by 0 bases, with 7 bases between. Germline V gene data show CDR1 as SGDLS and CDR2 as YYNGEE. Written as DNA, the CDR3 is TGTGCCAGCAGCGTAGGGACTATCTCCTACAATGAGCAGTTCTTC. The encoded protein is CASSVGTISYNEQFF.

The chain combines TRBV13 with TRBJ1-5, with TRBD1 identical over 7 bases. Unmatched junction bases numbered 9, after V lost 6 bases and J lost 4 bases. Germline CDR1 and CDR2: PRHDT and FYEKMQ (reference sequence). The CDR3 length is 15 residues. CDR3 coding DNA: TGTGCCAGCAGAAAGACAGGGAGTCCTAATCAGCCCCAGCATTTT. It encodes CASRKTGSPNQPQHF.

This clone turned up a few times. This sequence joins TRBV5-6 and TRBJ1-4; 7 bases map to TRBD1. CDR1 SGHDT and CDR2 YYEEEE come from the germline V gene. Trimming took 4 bases from V and 4 from J; bases not matched to a gene: 7. The CDR3 runs 15 residues. CDR3 amino acids: CASSILDRYNEKLFF. The CDR3 nucleotides read TGTGCCAGCAGCATCTTGGACAGGTATAATGAAAAACTGTTTTTT.

The chain joins TRBV27 to TRBJ2-1; D is uncertain. Trimming removed 7 bases from V and 12 bases from J, with 16 bases in between. CDR1 and CDR2 (germline): MNHEY, SMNVEV (reference sequence). There are 12 residues in the CDR3. CDR3 sequence: CASKGQRPWQFF. CDR3 nucleotides: TGTGCCAGCAAAGGTCAGAGGCCTTGGCAGTTCTTC.

CDR3 in amino acids: CASSPGQGTQPQHF. DNA for the CDR3: TGTGCCAGCAGCCCCGGACAGGGCACCCAGCCCCAGCATTTT. The chain employs TRBV5-6 and TRBJ1-5; 8 bases align to TRBD1. With 4 bases clipped from V and 7 bases from J, the junction kept 7 bases outside the gene matches. The germline V gene encodes CDR1 SGHDT and CDR2 YYEEEE. The CDR3 sequence is 14 residues long. Together with reference TRBV5-6 and TRBJ1-5, the CDR3 gives the full variable domain: DAGVTQSPTHLIKTRGQQVTLRCSPKSGHDTVSWYQQALGQGPQFIFQYYEEEERQRGNFPDRFSGHQFPNYSSELNVNALLLGDSALYLCASSPGQGTQPQHFGDGTRLSIL.